This TCR beta chain was recovered during a study of spatial heterogeneity in lung cancer. Background on the study: The study found that TCR transcript counts in tumor regions correlated strongly with a matched bulk RNA-seq T cell module score.

This clonotype was picked up a small number of times. As yet, its antigen is unknown. Individual TCR cDNA molecules each bore their own unique molecular identifier. MiXCR, run by TCRdb on the 5' RACE reads, gives a single entry per CDR3 protein. Here the sample spans 8,000 or so distinct CDR3 sequences, approximately 5.3% being singletons. Study results and caveats: Counts that tracked tumor mutation counts were those of expanded intratumoral alpha and beta TCRs. Roughly 6.4% of tumor T cells for alpha chains and 11% to 15% for beta chains were estimated to be covered.

Trimming removed 1 base at V and 1 base at J, with 7 bases between. The CDR3 totals 14 residues. Germline-derived CDR1 and CDR2 are DFQATT and SNEGSKA (reference sequence). Sample time point: sample taken at primary tumor resection. Patients with untreated early-stage non-small cell lung cancer, numbering approximately 70, were the donors. V and J are TRBV20-1 and TRBJ2-2, with D uncertain. The clonotype originates from a male donor with early-stage non-small cell lung cancer. The material was lung tumor tissue, obtained at surgery. CDR3 bases: TGCAGTGCTAGAGGAGACGAGAACACCGGGGAGCTGTTTTTT. This encodes CSARGDENTGELFF.